These 2 T cell receptor beta chains were all obtained from the same sample, sequenced in a study of T cells after yellow fever vaccination. Each CDR3 protein is one row after TCRdb ran MiXCR on the 5' RACE reads. The sample carries under 550,000 distinct CDR3 sequences, 21% recorded once. The material was PBMCs, obtained approximately 22 days after the first yellow fever vaccination. The receptors were sampled from a man between 18 and 35 years old who received the YFV17D yellow fever vaccine.

This clonotype was counted between two and nine times. The V gene is TRBV12-3 or TRBV12-4, the J gene TRBJ2-3; no reliable D call. The CDR3 contains 13 residues. Deletions cut 5 bases from V and 4 bases from J, with 10 bases between. The CDR3 DNA reads TGTGCCAGCAGTGTCTTTAGCCCAGATACGCAGTATTTT. Its translation: CASSVFSPDTQYF.

This chain joins TRBV7-6 and TRBJ2-7, with D possibly being TRBD1 (6 bases). The CDR3 length is 14 residues. Trimming shortened V by 5 bases and J by 7 bases, and 18 bases separated the two germline ends. Germline V gives CDR1 SGHVS, CDR2 FNYEAQ. The CDR3 DNA is TGTGCCAGCAGCCTGGTCACAGGGACGGGGGAGCAGTACGTC. Its translation: CASSLVTGTGEQYV.